Reported below is one TCR beta chain. Its antigen remains unidentified. Per-base quality was not reported, and no clone a single base away is much larger than it. To demonstrate the VDJtools post-analysis software, the study profiled TCR beta repertoires from the peripheral blood of about a dozen young patients with multiple sclerosis. The multiple sclerosis patients were children and adolescents ranging in age from about 6 to 16 years. The germline V gene gives CDR1 as SGHRS and CDR2 as YFSETQ. Including the terminal cysteine and phenylalanine, the CDR3 comprises 13 residues. CDR3 DNA is the only sequence kept; it has 39 bases, read in frame from the first base. At the junction V is shortened by 2 bases and J by 3 bases, with 8 bases in between. The data originate from a study of post-analysis software for immune sequencing data (dated by TCRdb to between 2015 and 2016). About the study as a whole: Recorded disease courses included relapsing-remitting, secondary progressive and progressive-relapsing multiple sclerosis, with some patients lacking subtype annotation. Patient repertoires were compared against ten to twelve previously published healthy control repertoires from donors aged roughly 6 to 26 years. A subset of samples was prepared in parallel using single-end sample barcoding, then pooled and co-amplified after Illumina adapter ligation. General conclusions and limits of the study: Multiple sclerosis patients had significantly lower normalized Chao1 diversity than controls, a result that suggests substantial peripheral T-cell clonal expansion. The control group was slightly older than the multiple sclerosis patient group. When samples were clustered directly using the F measure, samples prepared in the same batch co-clustered strongly, which prompted a batch-effect correction. Patients showed significantly higher frequencies than controls for a handful of TRBV segments, among them TRBV5-6, TRBV5-1 and TRBV20-1.

The protocol used for the library was PCR. Sequencing was performed on an Illumina HiSeq 2500. To reduce PCR and sequencing biases, unique molecular identifiers were built into the TCR beta cDNA libraries. Roughly 0.5 million cDNA molecules were obtained per 1 to 10 million input T cells, so each molecule approximated one T cell. The patient libraries were prepared and sequenced with the same protocol used for the earlier healthy control dataset. Samples belonging to the same batch were prepared together, multiplexed and sequenced on a shared HiSeq lane. The authors processed their data as follows. Raw barcoded reads were processed with MIGEC, discarding single-read molecular identifier groups before consensus assembly and CDR3 extraction. Clonotype tables were post-analysed with VDJtools, and diversity was normalized by down-sampling all datasets to the smallest sample size. In repertoire overlap clustering, CDR3 amino acid sequences, but not nucleotide sequences, were matched to correct batch-related cross-sample contamination. TCRdb reworked the public reads: Q25 trimming with fastp, MiXCR clone assembly, productive beta chains retained. Identical CDR3 protein sequences are pooled into one entry, listed with their most common genes and DNA. None of the V and J calls come from the authors' own analysis; TCRdb made them. The sample table lists a few hundred thousand distinct CDR3 sequences, about a third of them with a count of one. The ten largest clones represent 13% of the sample.

The sequence was obtained from a girl aged 10 to 17 with multiple sclerosis. Recombination joined TRBV5-1 with TRBJ1-2; the D gene assignment is ambiguous. Sequences were obtained from blood. The CDR3 sequence is CASSFEEYYGYTF. The sequenced DNA is TGCGCCAGCAGCTTTGAGGAGTACTATGGCTACACCTTC.